This TCR beta chain was recovered during a study of beta chain features in type 1 diabetes. Broader study findings: A definitive answer on HLA type influencing TCRB rearrangement was not reached here. Among patients, naive, central memory and Treg TCRB repertoires appeared more similar than among healthy donors.

This clone came up many times. Its antigen remains unknown. TCRB transcripts that were expressed got sequenced, as all of the isolated RNA had been reverse transcribed. Method: immunoSEQ multiplex PCR; TCRdb's copy keeps in-frame clones and lacks some. Of about 320,000 clones listed, roughly 15% were seen once; the top ten hold roughly 7%. The CDR3 runs 11 residues. V lost 2 bases, J lost 8 bases, and 4 bases lay in between. The germline V gene encodes CDR1 SGHTA and CDR2 FQGNSA. The genes are TRBV7-2 and TRBJ2-1; D remains unclear. This receptor was taken from a young man in good health. Sequencing was done on a sample of central memory CD4+ T cells from blood. Here the CDR3 DNA reads TGTGCCAGCAGCTTACGGTATGAGCAGTTCTTC. Amino acids: CASSLRYEQFF.